Described below is a single TCR beta chain sequence and its context. Its antigen is not identified. This sample was included in a study of cytomegalovirus exposure and HLA in healthy donors. Study-wide points: Several top significant clusters appeared, in a later analysis, to be linked to common viral pathogens. The authors listed some 150 TCR beta chains as cytomegalovirus-associated. Researchers had no immune exposure information except CMV serostatus available.

The PCR was carried out with 60 Vbeta primers and 13 Jbeta primers. Method: immunoSEQ multiplex PCR; TCRdb's copy keeps in-frame clones and lacks some. The data hold approximately 110,000 clones, with approximately 78% observed a single time. Losses at the gene ends were 4 bases for V and 7 bases for J; bases not matched to a gene: 5. Germline loops: CDR1 SGHTA, CDR2 FQGTGA. The CDR3 contains 14 residues. The donors gave bone marrow, and they were healthy. This sequence was found in a woman aged 40-49 years in good health and CMV-seropositive. The rearrangement uses TRBV7-3 and TRBJ2-2, with 8 nucleotides matching TRBD2. The sample was PBMCs. CDR3 region: CASSSVAGSGELFF. The CDR3 DNA reads as TGTGCCAGCAGCTCTGTAGCGGGAAGCGGGGAGCTGTTTTTT.